This T cell receptor beta chain came from a study of cytomegalovirus exposure and HLA in healthy donors. The study's findings and limits: A few of the chains that were CMV-associated were confirmed in vitro to be specific for CMV antigens. It was reported that TCR beta sequences correctly inferred the HLA-A and HLA-B alleles for most subjects.

Recording of this donor's CMV serostatus was not done. Primers for the PCR totalled 60 Vbeta and 13 Jbeta. Some clones are missing from TCRdb's copy, which holds only in-frame ones; the method was immunoSEQ multiplex PCR. Counted here are around 150,000 clones, roughly 77% occurring once; the ten biggest clones make up 3.5% to 4.5%. Comments on this clone: Its antigen remains unidentified.

This CDR3 region has 11 residues. The V and J ends lost 8 bases and 0 bases respectively, with 7 bases between them. Germline lookup yields CDR1 DFQATT and CDR2 SNEGSKA (reference sequence). This receptor was taken from a human donor in good health. The V gene is TRBV20-1, the J gene TRBJ1-1; D ambiguous. The sample consisted of PBMCs. The CDR3 region is CSSALNTEAFF. For the CDR3, the DNA is TGCAGTTCCGCGTTGAACACTGAAGCTTTCTTT.